This TCR beta chain was sequenced for a study of T cell responses to AZD1222 COVID-19 vaccine. General study findings and limits: The span of vaccine-associated CD4 TCRs extended across spike, with dominance at 160-218 and 743-854.

Produced via immunoSEQ multiplex PCR; TCRdb's table is partial and in-frame only. The table shows about 90,000 clones, with around 87% occurring only once. Germline CDR1 and CDR2: MNHNS and SASEGT. The V gene end was trimmed by 3 bases and the J gene end by 7 bases; junction bases not matched to a gene: 11. This CDR3 region has 15 residues. Only one count was recorded for this clone. What it recognizes is unknown. The source material was peripheral blood, sampled 28 days after the second AZD1222 dose. The V and J genes are TRBV6-1 and TRBJ1-1; TRBD1 aligns across 7 bases. This TCR was sampled from an adult who received the AZD1222 COVID-19 vaccine. The CDR3 region has the DNA TGTGCCAGCAGTGACGGGACAGATGAAACCAATGAAGCTTTCTTT. Amino acid sequence: CASSDGTDETNEAFF.